Listed here are 25 T cell receptor beta chains from one sample, sequenced in a study of human T cells and chemical hapten exposure. Each CDR3 protein gets one entry after TCRdb re-called the RACE reads with MiXCR. Of about 83,000 distinct CDR3 sequences listed, around 7% are singletons. Sample time point: patch test 1, 2 weeks after DPC sensitization. Treatment indicated: therapeutic diphenylcyclopropenone sensitization with weekly scalp DPC. Sequencing was performed on whole blood, taken in connection with sensitization to the hapten diphenylcyclopropenone (DPC). The receptors come from a woman in her twenties or thirties with alopecia areata. Some clones in this sample may be carry-over from other donors' samples.

The rearrangement uses TRBV6-6 and TRBJ2-7; maybe TRBD1 (6 bases). Germline V gives CDR1 MNHNY, CDR2 SVGAGI (reference sequence). This CDR3 is built from 13 residues. The germline V and J ends were trimmed by 8 bases and 5 bases, with 16 bases remaining between them. CDR3: CASAQGEGHEQYF. DNA of the CDR3: TGTGCCAGCGCACAGGGCGAAGGTCACGAGCAGTACTTC.

At least ten counts were recorded for this clonotype. This sequence joins TRBV6-5 and TRBJ2-3, with TRBD2 identical over 12 bases. CDR3 length equals 16 residues. J lost 3 bases, V lost 3 bases, and 4 bases had no gene match. Germline CDR1 and CDR2: MNHEY and SVGAGI. CDR3 DNA sequence: TGTGCCAGCAGTTATATGACTAGCGGGGGTACAGATACGCAGTATTTT. It encodes CASSYMTSGGTDTQYF.

This chain joins TRBV29-1 and TRBJ1-2, with 8 positions matching TRBD1. Germline V CDR1 and CDR2: SQVTM, ANQGSEA. Trimming removed 3 bases from V and 2 bases from J; junction bases left unmatched: 8. The CDR3 has 15 amino acids. CDR3 sequence (DNA): TGCAGCGTTGAGGACAGGGAGGAAGGAAACTATGGCTACACCTTC. This sequence encodes CSVEDREEGNYGYTF.

V gene TRBV30 combines with J gene TRBJ1-2, with 8 bases aligning to TRBD1. CDR3 length: 14 amino acids. Looked up from germline, CDR1 is GTSNPN and CDR2 is SVGIG (reference sequence). V lost 3 bases to trimming and J lost 6 bases; unmatched junction nucleotides: 9. DNA for the CDR3: TGTGCCTGGAGGGGGACAGGAAACTCCGATGGCTACACCTTC. This encodes CAWRGTGNSDGYTF.

This clonotype was found many times. This chain joins TRBV11-2 and TRBJ2-6; D may correspond to TRBD1 or TRBD2 (5 bases each). The CDR3 has 17 residues. V was trimmed by 4 bases and J by 1 base, leaving 14 bases between them. The germline V gene encodes CDR1 SGHAT and CDR2 FQNNGV. CDR3 sequence: CASSWRSGGSGANVLTF. CDR3 DNA: TGTGCCAGCAGCTGGAGGTCTGGGGGATCTGGGGCCAACGTCCTGACTTTC.

A few counts support this clonotype. The genes are TRBV27 and TRBJ2-3; 9 bases are shared with TRBD2. V lost 5 bases, J lost 0 bases, and 3 bases stayed unmatched. CDR3 length: 15 amino acids. The germline V gene encodes CDR1 MNHEY and CDR2 SMNVEV (reference sequence). Here the CDR3 reads CASSALAGSTDTQYF. The CDR3 bases are TGTGCCAGCAGTGCCCTAGCGGGAAGCACAGATACGCAGTATTTT.

This clonotype was picked up many times. The J gene is TRBJ2-5, the V gene TRBV3-1; 12 bases match TRBD2. This CDR3 spans 18 amino acids. Germline loops: CDR1 LGHDT, CDR2 YNNKEL (reference sequence). The V and J ends lost 2 bases and 2 bases, in that order; junction bases with no gene match: 9. CDR3 region: CASSQTKPGTSGQETQYF. The CDR3, as DNA: TGTGCCAGCAGCCAAACAAAGCCCGGGACTAGCGGGCAAGAGACCCAGTACTTC.

This sequence joins TRBV7-9 and TRBJ1-5; perhaps TRBD1 as D (5 bases). Germline V lookup: CDR1 SEHNR, CDR2 FQNEAQ (reference sequence). CDR3 size: 14 residues. Trimming took off 1 base at V and 6 bases at J, with 10 bases between the two ends. DNA for the CDR3: TGTGCCAGCAGCTTAGTAGGGGATCTTCAGCCCCAGCATTTT. This gives the protein CASSLVGDLQPQHF.

This sequence joins TRBV6-2 or TRBV6-3 and TRBJ1-1, with D perhaps TRBD1 (6 bases). This CDR3 comprises 15 residues. Germline V lookup: CDR1 MNHEY, CDR2 SVGEGT. Between the trimmed V and J ends, which lost 7 bases and 1 base, there was a span of 16 bases. The DNA of the CDR3 is TGTGCCAGCATAGGGGGGCGCGTCAGGAACACTGAAGCTTTCTTT. Protein: CASIGGRVRNTEAFF.

This clonotype was recorded a few times. The chain links TRBV12-5 to TRBJ1-1; D perhaps matches TRBD1 (5 bases). V was trimmed by 5 bases and J by 7 bases, leaving 26 bases between them. CDR3 length equals 17 residues. Germline lookup yields CDR1 LGHNT and CDR2 FRNRAP. DNA of the CDR3: TGTGCTAGTGGTCCCGGGGCAGGCACAATAAACCACCTTGAAGCTTTCTTT. Amino acids: CASGPGAGTINHLEAFF. Using reference TRBV12-5 and TRBJ1-1 for the parts outside the CDR3, the full variable domain is DARVTQTPRHKVTEMGQEVTMRCQPILGHNTVFWYRQTMMQGLELLAYFRNRAPLDDSGMPKDRFSAEMPDATLATLKIQPSEPRDSAVYFCASGPGAGTINHLEAFFGQGTRLTVV.

The V gene is TRBV20-1, the J gene TRBJ1-1, with 8 bases identical to TRBD1. Per germline, CDR1 DFQATT and CDR2 SNEGSKA (reference sequence). The CDR3 is 15 amino acids. V shed 1 base, J shed 5 bases, and the junction held 9 bases outside the gene matches. The chain's CDR3 is CSARGGTGGGTEAFF. The CDR3 DNA sequence: TGCAGTGCTAGAGGCGGGACAGGCGGTGGGACTGAAGCTTTCTTT.

The V call is TRBV7-9, the J call TRBJ2-1; D is perhaps TRBD1 (6 bases). The germline V gene has CDR1 SEHNR and CDR2 FQNEAQ (reference sequence). V lost 4 bases to trimming and J lost 5 bases, with 18 bases between them. The CDR3 totals 16 residues. This CDR3 reads CASSSRAGDYHNEQFF. The CDR3 DNA follows: TGTGCCAGCAGCTCCAGGGCAGGGGATTATCACAATGAGCAGTTCTTC.

This clonotype occurred many times. The V and J genes are TRBV5-1 and TRBJ2-1; a weak D match, TRBD1 (6 bases). This CDR3 contains 16 residues. The germline CDR1 and CDR2 sequences are SGHRS and YFSETQ. Trimming removed 0 bases from V and 2 bases from J, with 12 bases in between. The CDR3 nucleotides read TGCGCCAGCAGCTTGGAGGTGGGGGCCACCTACAATGAGCAGTTCTTC. It is translated as CASSLEVGATYNEQFF.

This clonotype was observed a handful of times. The V gene is TRBV11-2, the J gene TRBJ2-3; the match to TRBD2 covers 10 bases. Trimming took 5 bases from V and 3 from J; bases not matched to a gene: 11. Germline V gives CDR1 SGHAT, CDR2 FQNNGV. This CDR3 has 17 residues. CDR3 sequence (DNA): TGTGCCAGCAGCCCCCATTCACTAGCGGGGACGACAGATACGCAGTATTTT. It translates to CASSPHSLAGTTDTQYF.

The rearrangement links TRBV15 to TRBJ1-5, with D unclear. The V gene lost 5 bases and the J gene lost 7 bases, with 15 bases spanning the gap. Looked up from germline, CDR1 is LNHNV and CDR2 is YYDKDF (reference sequence). The CDR3 is 14 amino acids. The CDR3 is CATSVAGGEQPQHF. CDR3 coding DNA: TGTGCCACCAGCGTAGCCGGAGGAGAACAGCCCCAGCATTTT.

This clonotype has a handful of counts. The chain links TRBV27 to TRBJ2-3, with D tentatively TRBD1 (6 bases). Germline CDR1 MNHEY, CDR2 SMNVEV (reference sequence). This CDR3 spans 14 amino acids. With 3 bases removed from V and 4 bases from J, the gap between germline ends came to 11 bases. The chain's CDR3 is CASSLGAHPDTQYF. The DNA of the CDR3 is TGTGCCAGCAGTTTGGGGGCGCACCCAGATACGCAGTATTTT.

The sample holds many counts of this clonotype. The gene calls are TRBV6-5 and TRBJ2-6; either TRBD1 or TRBD2 may supply D (6 bases each). Deletions cut 7 bases from V and 5 bases from J, with 15 bases between. This CDR3 region has 15 residues. CDR1 and CDR2 from the germline V gene are MNHEY and SVGAGI. The DNA for the CDR3 is TGTGCCAGCACCACGGGGCGGGACAGGGCCAACGTCCTGACTTTC. Protein: CASTTGRDRANVLTF.

This clonotype was detected a few times. The V and J genes are TRBV12-3 or TRBV12-4 and TRBJ2-7, with a weak D call TRBD2 (7 bases). There are 14 residues in the CDR3. Trimming cost V 7 bases and J 1 base, with 14 bases left between them. The CDR3 spells CASTWGGLSYEQYF. In nucleotides, the CDR3 is TGTGCCAGCACCTGGGGGGGGCTATCCTACGAGCAGTACTTC.

The sample holds many counts of this clonotype. V is TRBV7-9 and J is TRBJ2-5; no clear D gene. Germline V gene sequence: CDR1 SEHNR, CDR2 FQNEAQ (reference sequence). The ends were cut back, 5 bases at V and 3 bases at J, with 10 bases in the middle. The CDR3 consists of 13 residues. The CDR3 protein is CASSEYIEETQYF. The CDR3 region has the DNA TGTGCCAGCAGCGAATACATTGAAGAGACCCAGTACTTC.

This clonotype appeared a few times. The chain couples TRBV9 to TRBJ1-6; TRBD1 might be the D (5 bases). CDR3 length equals 16 residues. Between the trimmed V and J ends, which lost 0 bases and 9 bases, there was a span of 16 bases. Germline values: CDR1 SGDLS, CDR2 YYNGEE. The CDR3 DNA sequence: TGTGCCAGCAGCGTAGATATAGGGGAACGGGGTTCACCCCTCCACTTT. Protein product: CASSVDIGERGSPLHF.

In its sample, this clonotype was seen a few times. The gene calls are TRBV2 and TRBJ2-1; 11 bases fit TRBD2. This CDR3 has 16 residues. Germline values: CDR1 SNHLY, CDR2 FYNNEI. J gave up 2 bases and V 5 bases, and 5 bases lay outside the gene matches. In DNA, the CDR3 is TGTGCCAGCAGTCCCGTTAGCGGGGGGGCCTACAATGAGCAGTTCTTC. Its translation: CASSPVSGGAYNEQFF.

This clonotype was counted ten times or more. The chain uses TRBV14 and TRBJ1-2; no definite D call. V was trimmed by 0 bases and J by 1 base, leaving 6 bases between them. The CDR3 sequence is 14 residues long. CDR1 is SGHDN and CDR2 is FVKESK in the germline V gene. The CDR3 reads CASSQDRVNYGYTF. CDR3 in DNA: TGTGCCAGCAGCCAAGATAGGGTTAACTATGGCTACACCTTC. Together with reference TRBV14 and TRBJ1-2, the CDR3 gives the full variable domain: EAGVTQFPSHSVIEKGQTVTLRCDPISGHDNLYWYRRVMGKEIKFLLHFVKESKQDESGMPNNRFLAERTGGTYSTLKVQPAELEDSGVYFCASSQDRVNYGYTFGSGTRLTVV.

This clonotype was observed a handful of times. The chain couples TRBV3-1 to TRBJ1-5, with D uncertain. Trimming removed 1 base at V and 4 bases at J, with 11 bases between. The CDR3 runs 15 residues. Per germline, CDR1 LGHDT and CDR2 YNNKEL (reference sequence). The CDR3 DNA reads TGTGCCAGCAGCCAAGGTCCAGAAACTAATCAGCCCCAGCATTTT. Its translation: CASSQGPETNQPQHF.

The rearrangement joins TRBV20-1 to TRBJ1-1; maybe TRBD1 (5 bases). Germline V gives CDR1 DFQATT, CDR2 SNEGSKA (reference sequence). The V end lost 6 bases, the J end lost 7 bases, and 12 bases lay between the germline ends. There are 11 residues in the CDR3. Here the CDR3 DNA reads TGCAGTGCCGGGAGGGGAAGTGAAGCTTTCTTT. This gives the protein CSAGRGSEAFF.

The chain combines TRBV20-1 with TRBJ1-1; perhaps TRBD1 as D (5 bases). The germline CDR1 and CDR2 sequences are DFQATT and SNEGSKA (reference sequence). The CDR3 sequence is 16 residues long. V dropped 0 bases and J dropped 3 bases, with 17 bases sitting between them. The CDR3 loop is CSARDPRGGRHTEAFF. DNA for the CDR3: TGCAGTGCTAGAGATCCGCGGGGGGGGAGGCACACTGAAGCTTTCTTT.